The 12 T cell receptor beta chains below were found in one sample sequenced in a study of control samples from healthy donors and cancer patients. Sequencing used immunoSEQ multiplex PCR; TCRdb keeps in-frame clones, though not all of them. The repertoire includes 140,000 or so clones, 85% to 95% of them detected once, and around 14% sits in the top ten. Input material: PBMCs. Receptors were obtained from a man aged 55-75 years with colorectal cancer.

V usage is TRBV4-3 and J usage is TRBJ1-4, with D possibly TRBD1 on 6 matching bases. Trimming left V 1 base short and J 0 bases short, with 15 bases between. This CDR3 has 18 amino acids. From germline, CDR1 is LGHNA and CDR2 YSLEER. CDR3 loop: CASSQVPRGSSTNEKLFF. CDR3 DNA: TGCGCCAGCAGCCAAGTCCCCAGGGGATCCTCAACTAATGAAAAACTGTTTTTT.

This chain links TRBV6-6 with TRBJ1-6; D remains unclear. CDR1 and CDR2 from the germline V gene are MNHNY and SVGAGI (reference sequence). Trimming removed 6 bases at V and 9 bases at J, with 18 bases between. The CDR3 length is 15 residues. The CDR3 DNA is TGTGCCAGCAGCCACCCCGGGGAAGTAACTTCACCCCTCCACTTT. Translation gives CASSHPGEVTSPLHF.

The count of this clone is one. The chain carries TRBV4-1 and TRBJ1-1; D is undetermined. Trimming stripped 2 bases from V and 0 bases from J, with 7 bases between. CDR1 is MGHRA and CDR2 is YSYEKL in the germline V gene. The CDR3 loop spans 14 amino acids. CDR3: CASSQTPMNTEAFF. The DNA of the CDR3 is TGCGCCAGCAGCCAAACCCCTATGAACACTGAAGCTTTCTTT.

This CDR3 is CASSVALGAYEQYF. DNA of the CDR3: TGTGCCAGCAGCGTAGCGCTGGGGGCCTACGAGCAGTACTTC. This rearrangement joins TRBV9 to TRBJ2-7, with D perhaps matching TRBD1 or TRBD2 (5 bases each). V was shortened by 0 bases and J by 2 bases, with 9 bases between the two germline ends. Germline CDR1 reads SGDLS; CDR2 reads YYNGEE. This CDR3 contains 14 residues.

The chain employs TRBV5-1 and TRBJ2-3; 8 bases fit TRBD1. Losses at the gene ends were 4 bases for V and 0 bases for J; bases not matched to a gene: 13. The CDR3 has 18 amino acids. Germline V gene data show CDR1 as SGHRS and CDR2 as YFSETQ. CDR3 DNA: TGCGCCAGCAGCCGGGCTGTTACAGGGGGAGTCAGCACAGATACGCAGTATTTT. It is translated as CASSRAVTGGVSTDTQYF.

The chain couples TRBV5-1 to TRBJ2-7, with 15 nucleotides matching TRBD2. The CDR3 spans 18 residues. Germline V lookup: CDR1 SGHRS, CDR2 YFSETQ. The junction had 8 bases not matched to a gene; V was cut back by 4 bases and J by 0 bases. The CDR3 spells CASSPGTSGGQLSYEQYF. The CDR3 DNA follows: TGCGCCAGCAGCCCCGGGACTAGCGGGGGGCAACTCTCCTACGAGCAGTACTTC.

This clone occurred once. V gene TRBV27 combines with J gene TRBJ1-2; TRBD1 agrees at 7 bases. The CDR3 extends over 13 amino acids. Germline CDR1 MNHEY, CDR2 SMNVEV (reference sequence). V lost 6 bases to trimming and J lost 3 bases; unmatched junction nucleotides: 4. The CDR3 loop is CASRDREDYGYTF. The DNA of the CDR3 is TGTGCCAGCAGAGACAGGGAGGACTATGGCTACACCTTC.

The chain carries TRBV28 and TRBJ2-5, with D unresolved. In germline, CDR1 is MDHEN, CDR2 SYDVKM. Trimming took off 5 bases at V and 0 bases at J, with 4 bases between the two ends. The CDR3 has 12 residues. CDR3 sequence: CASSGYQETQYF. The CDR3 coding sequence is TGTGCCAGCAGTGGGTACCAAGAGACCCAGTACTTC.

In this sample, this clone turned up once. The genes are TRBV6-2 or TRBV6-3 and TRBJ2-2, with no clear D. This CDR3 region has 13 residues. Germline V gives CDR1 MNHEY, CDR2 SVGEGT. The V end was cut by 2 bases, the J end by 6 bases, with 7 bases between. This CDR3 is CASSYLPSGELFF. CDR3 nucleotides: TGTGCCAGCAGTTACCTGCCCTCCGGGGAGCTGTTTTTT.

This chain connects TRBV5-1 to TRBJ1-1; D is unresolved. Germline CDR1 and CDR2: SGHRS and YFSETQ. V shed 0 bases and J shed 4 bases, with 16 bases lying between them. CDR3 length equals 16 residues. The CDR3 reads CASSLDYNQAGTEAFF. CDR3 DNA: TGCGCCAGCAGCTTGGACTATAACCAAGCCGGCACTGAAGCTTTCTTT.

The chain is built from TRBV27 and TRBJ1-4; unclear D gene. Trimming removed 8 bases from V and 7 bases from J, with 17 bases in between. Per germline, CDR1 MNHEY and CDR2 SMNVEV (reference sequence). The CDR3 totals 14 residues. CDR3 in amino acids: CASSPRVSLEKLFF. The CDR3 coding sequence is TGTGCCAGCTCCCCCAGAGTTTCTCTTGAAAAACTGTTTTTT.

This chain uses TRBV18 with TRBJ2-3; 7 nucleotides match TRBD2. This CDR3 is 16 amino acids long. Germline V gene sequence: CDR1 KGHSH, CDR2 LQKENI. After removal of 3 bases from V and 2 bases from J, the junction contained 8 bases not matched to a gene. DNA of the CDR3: TGTGCCAGCTCACCTACAGGCGGGAGTAACACAGATACGCAGTATTTT. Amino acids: CASSPTGGSNTDTQYF. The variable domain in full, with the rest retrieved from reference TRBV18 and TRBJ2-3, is NAGVMQNPRHLVRRRGQEARLRCSPMKGHSHVYWYRQLPEEGLKFMVYLQKENIIDESGMPKERFSAEFPKEGPSILRIQQVVRGDSAAYFCASSPTGGSNTDTQYFGPGTRLTVL.